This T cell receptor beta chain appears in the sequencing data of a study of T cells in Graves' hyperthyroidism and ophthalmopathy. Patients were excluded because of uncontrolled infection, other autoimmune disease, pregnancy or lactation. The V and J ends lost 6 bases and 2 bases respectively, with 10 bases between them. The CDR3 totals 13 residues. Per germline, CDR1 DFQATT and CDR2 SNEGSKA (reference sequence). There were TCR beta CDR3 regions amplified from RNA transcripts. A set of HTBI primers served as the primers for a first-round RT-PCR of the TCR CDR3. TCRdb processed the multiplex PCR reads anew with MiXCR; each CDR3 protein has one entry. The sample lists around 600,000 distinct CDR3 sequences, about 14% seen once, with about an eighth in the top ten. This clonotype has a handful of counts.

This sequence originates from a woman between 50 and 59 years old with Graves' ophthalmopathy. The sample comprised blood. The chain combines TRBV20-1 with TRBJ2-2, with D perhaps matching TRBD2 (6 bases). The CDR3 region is CSARDFNTGELFF. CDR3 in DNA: TGCAGTGCCAGGGACTTTAACACCGGGGAGCTGTTTTTT.